A selection of T cell receptor beta chains follows, all from one sample in a study of chemoradiotherapy in HPV16-positive cancers. TCRdb's copy holds only in-frame clones and misses some; the assay was immunoSEQ multiplex PCR. The sample holds several thousand clones; roughly 80% are singletons and the top ten take 6.1%. This specimen consisted of tumor tissue, obtained from a patient who underwent chemoradiotherapy. These receptor sequences come from a human donor with HPV-associated anogenital cancer. Each CDR3 is given with its conserved first and last residue. A D gene is named only where the DNA matches it firmly. Size values are once, few and many counts, or a class for expanded clones, and some rows have none.

v_call	clone_size	d_call	j_call	cdr3_nt	cdr3_aa
TRBV19	-	-	TRBJ2-5	TGTGCCAGTAGTATAGGAGGGAGCCGGGAGACCCAGTACTTC	CASSIGGSRETQYF
TRBV18	-	-	TRBJ1-2	TGTGCCAGCTCACCAAGGCAGGGCGGAAATGGCTACACCTTC	CASSPRQGGNGYTF
TRBV11-1	large	-	TRBJ1-1	TGTGCCAGCAGCTTAAGGGCAGGGCGGAACACTGAAGCTTTCTTT	CASSLRAGRNTEAFF
TRBV11-2	-	-	TRBJ2-7	TGTGCCAGCAGCCCCGGCCAACTCTCCTACGAGCAGTACTTC	CASSPGQLSYEQYF
TRBV5-1	-	-	TRBJ2-7	TGCGCCAGCAGCTCGTACGCGGTAACAGGAAACTCCTACGAGCAGTACTTC	CASSSYAVTGNSYEQYF
TRBV2	few	-	TRBJ1-4	TGTGCCAGCAATCATAGGACAGCAACTAATGAAAAACTGTTTTTT	CASNHRTATNEKLFF
TRBV7-2	-	-	TRBJ1-5	TGTGCCAGCAGCTCTACAAACAATCAGCCCCAGCATTTT	CASSSTNNQPQHF
TRBV9	-	TRBD2	TRBJ2-3	TGTGCCAGCAGCGTAAGGGAAGGCCGGGGGGGCACAGATACGCAGTATTTT	CASSVREGRGGTDTQYF
TRBV21-1	-	-	TRBJ2-7	TGTGCCAGCAGCAAAACCCAGAAGCCTTGCTACGAGCAGTACTTC	CASSKTQKPCYEQYF
TRBV27	few	TRBD2	TRBJ2-4	TGTGCCAGCAGTTTATCTTCACTAGCGGCCAAAAACATTCAGTACTTC	CASSLSSLAAKNIQYF
TRBV14	-	-	TRBJ2-7	TGTGCCAGCAGCCAAGCCCTGGGGGGCTACGAGCAGTACTTC	CASSQALGGYEQYF
TRBV5-1	-	TRBD1	TRBJ2-3	TGCGCCAGCAGCACAAGACAGGGAACAGATACGCAGTATTTT	CASSTRQGTDTQYF
TRBV11-2	-	TRBD2	TRBJ2-3	TGTGCCAGCAGCGTCGGACTAGCGGGAGGGATGTTCACAGATACGCAGTATTTT	CASSVGLAGGMFTDTQYF
TRBV2	-	-	TRBJ2-1	TGTGCCAGCAGAAGAAGGGGGGCGATGGTCTTTCACAATGAGCAGTTCTTC	CASRRRGAMVFHNEQFF
TRBV12-5	-	-	TRBJ1-5	TGTGCTAGTGGTTCGCAGGGGTTCGGCAATCAGCCCCAGCATTTT	CASGSQGFGNQPQHF
TRBV5-4	-	TRBD2	TRBJ2-3	TGTGCCAGCAGCAGAGCGGGGGGATCTTATAAAGATACGCAGTATTTT	CASSRAGGSYKDTQYF
TRBV7-9	-	-	TRBJ2-2	TGTGCCAGCAGCTTAGTTTGGCTCAAGAACACCGGGGAGCTGTTTTTT	CASSLVWLKNTGELFF
TRBV7-8	-	-	TRBJ1-1	TGTGCCAGCAGCGTGAACCAGGGGAAAACTGAAGCTTTCTTT	CASSVNQGKTEAFF
TRBV5-4	-	-	TRBJ1-6	TGTGCCAGCAGCTTGGATCGGGGGCTGGATAATTCACCCCTCCACTTT	CASSLDRGLDNSPLHF
TRBV7-2	once	-	TRBJ1-3	TGTGCCAGCAGCTTAGATCTGGGAACTGGAAACACCATATATTTT	CASSLDLGTGNTIYF
TRBV4-3	-	-	TRBJ2-6	TGCGCCAGCAGCCAAGACATGGGCTCTGGGGCCAACGTCCTGACTTTC	CASSQDMGSGANVLTF
TRBV27	-	-	TRBJ2-1	TGTGCCAGCAGTCCCCTGGGAAGGGGGACTGGAGCGCGAGAGCAGTTCTTC	CASSPLGRGTGAREQFF
TRBV30	-	-	TRBJ2-3	TGTGCCTGGAGTTGGGAAACTAGCACAGATACGCAGTATTTT	CAWSWETSTDTQYF
TRBV9	-	-	TRBJ2-3	TGTGCCAGCAGCGTAGGAGGGACAGATACGCAGTATTTT	CASSVGGTDTQYF
TRBV19	-	-	TRBJ1-1	TGTGCCAGTAGTTCAGCTCACCAGGTCACTGAAGCTTTCTTT	CASSSAHQVTEAFF
TRBV7-6	once	-	TRBJ1-5	TGTGCCAGCAGCCCCGACGTGGGGAATCATCAGCCCCAGCATTTT	CASSPDVGNHQPQHF
TRBV7-9	-	-	TRBJ1-2	TGTGCCAGCAGCCATGAAAATCGGGGGGACGCCTATGGCTACACCTTC	CASSHENRGDAYGYTF
TRBV27	-	-	TRBJ2-4	TGTGCCAGCAGTCCCCAGGCCCAAGGGAGCATTCAGTACTTC	CASSPQAQGSIQYF
TRBV25-1	-	-	TRBJ2-3	TGTGCCAGCACCAAAGAAGGATCTTTCACAGATACGCAGTATTTT	CASTKEGSFTDTQYF
TRBV6-1	-	-	TRBJ2-5	TGTGCCAGCATTCGGTCGGGGGGCGGGGAGACCCAGTACTTC	CASIRSGGGETQYF
TRBV9	-	-	TRBJ1-6	TGTGCCAGCAGCGCCAGTAATTCACCCCTCCACTTT	CASSASNSPLHF
TRBV21-1	-	-	TRBJ2-7	TGTGCCAGCGATGGCCGAGGGTACGAGCAGTGCTTC	CASDGRGYEQCF
TRBV7-2	-	-	TRBJ2-7	TGTGCCAGCAGCTTAGGGGCTTCGGAAAACTACGAGCAGTACTTC	CASSLGASENYEQYF
TRBV6-4	once	-	TRBJ1-4	TGTGCCAGCAGTGAGGGCGGAGGAGTCAATGAAAAACTGTTTTTT	CASSEGGGVNEKLFF
TRBV5-1	-	-	TRBJ1-6	TGCGCCAGTAGGGACATTGATAATTCACCCCTCCACTTT	CASRDIDNSPLHF
TRBV6-1	-	TRBD2	TRBJ2-1	TGTGCCAGCAGTGAGGAGCGGGGGGAGCAGTTCTTC	CASSEERGEQFF
TRBV7-9	-	-	TRBJ2-5	TGTGCCAGCAGGGTGGGGGCTAGTCAAGAGACCCAGTACTTC	CASRVGASQETQYF
TRBV6-4	-	-	TRBJ2-2	TGTGCCAGCAGTGACAGGGTGGAAAGCGGGGAGCTGTTTTTT	CASSDRVESGELFF
TRBV7-2	-	-	TRBJ2-7	TGTGCCAGCAGCTTCGCCTTGAACTACGAGCAGTACTTC	CASSFALNYEQYF
TRBV21-1	-	-	TRBJ1-1	TGTGCCAGCAGGCCCGGGACAGGGGGTGCGGCTTTCTTT	CASRPGTGGAAFF
TRBV19	once	TRBD2	TRBJ2-3	TGTGCCAGTAGTCAGGGACTAGCGGGCCGTGATACGCAGTATTTT	CASSQGLAGRDTQYF
TRBV11-2	-	-	TRBJ1-2	TGTGCCAGCAGCCAAACAGGGCTCTATGGCTACACCTTC	CASSQTGLYGYTF
TRBV7-2	few	-	TRBJ1-4	TGTGCCAGCAGCCGGAGTTCAAGTAATGAAAAACTGTTTTTT	CASSRSSSNEKLFF
TRBV2	-	-	TRBJ2-5	TGTGCCAGCTCCCTAGTAACCCCAGAGACCCAGTACTTC	CASSLVTPETQYF
TRBV6-5	-	TRBD1	TRBJ1-3	TGTGCCAGCAGTCCCCCGGGACAGAACACCATATATTTT	CASSPPGQNTIYF
TRBV11-2	-	TRBD2	TRBJ2-1	TGTGCCAGCAGCTTAGGGGTGAGCGGGGGGGCGGAAGGTAATGAGCAGTTCTTC	CASSLGVSGGAEGNEQFF
TRBV7-2	-	-	TRBJ2-7	TGTGCCAGCAGCACCTACCAATCCTACGAGCAGTACTTC	CASSTYQSYEQYF
TRBV7-3	-	-	TRBJ2-1	TGTGCCAGCAGCTTAATGGGTCAAGACGGGAATGAGCAGTTCTTC	CASSLMGQDGNEQFF
TRBV6-5	-	-	TRBJ2-2	TGTGCCAGCAGTTACTCACGGGGCTGGACCGGGGAGCTGTTTTTT	CASSYSRGWTGELFF
TRBV9	-	-	TRBJ2-2	TGTGCCAGCAGCGTAGCGCCAGGATCGTCCGGGGAGCTGTTTTTT	CASSVAPGSSGELFF
TRBV19	few	-	TRBJ1-1	TGTGCCAGTAGTATGACCCTGGTCGGGGCGAACACTGAAGCTTTCTTT	CASSMTLVGANTEAFF
TRBV11-2	-	-	TRBJ1-3	TGTGCCAGCAGCTTAGAGCCGAGTGGAAACACCATATATTTT	CASSLEPSGNTIYF
TRBV18	-	TRBD2	TRBJ2-3	TGTGCCAGCTCACCATTTGGCCAGCGGGGGCGCACAGATACGCAGTATTTT	CASSPFGQRGRTDTQYF
TRBV27	-	TRBD1	TRBJ2-7	TGTGCCACCAAACCGGGACAGCCATCCAACGAGCAGTACTTC	CATKPGQPSNEQYF